This entry concerns a single TCR beta chain. The antigen remains undetermined. The data are from a study of cytomegalovirus exposure and HLA in healthy donors. Trimming removed 4 bases from V and 1 base from J; junction bases left unmatched: 4. The CDR3 totals 15 residues. Germline V CDR1 and CDR2: SGHNT, YYREEE (reference sequence). The PCR used 60 Vbeta and 13 Jbeta primers. Here immunoSEQ multiplex PCR was the method, and the copy in TCRdb shows in-frame clones only, minus some. This sample has around 160,000 clones, with roughly 80% found just once. Study results and limitations: A prior analysis recorded that most TCR beta V segments were productive about 90% or about 30% of the time.

The sample comprised PBMCs. This TCR was recovered from a woman aged 40 to 49 in good health and CMV-seropositive. The V and J genes are TRBV5-4 and TRBJ2-2, with 7 positions matching TRBD2. The CDR3 coding sequence is TGTGCCAGCAGCGGGGGGGGATTGAACACCGGGGAGCTGTTTTTT. Translated: CASSGGGLNTGELFF.